The entry that follows covers one T cell receptor (beta chain) sequence. What it binds is not known. The data are from a study of read filtering for tumor transcriptome and immune sequencing. Study-wide context: Among patients, 17 were male and approximately 15 female, aged about 47 to 85 (mean around 66). Per sample, TCR-region reads ranged about 3.5 to 11 million by IR-seq, about 75 to 1273 by RNA-seq. The study, taken as a whole, reports: Without single-read clonotypes, shared clonotype proportions correlated more between IR-seq and RNA-seq. Sorted CD138-negative bone marrow cells were not purified T cells.

This CDR3 region has 12 residues. Germline V gene data show CDR1 as LGHDT and CDR2 as YNNKEL (reference sequence). The V end lost 2 bases, the J end lost 2 bases, and 3 bases lay between the germline ends. Molecular barcoded adaptors covering alpha/delta and beta/gamma chains were used on around 370 ng RNA. TCRdb recomputed calls from the reads with MiXCR, one row per CDR3 protein. The repertoire includes tens of thousands of distinct CDR3 sequences, more than 20% of them detected once, and 17% sits in the top ten. The source material was a population of CD138-negative cells sorted from bone marrow. The rearrangement links TRBV3-1 to TRBJ1-2; unclear D gene. The sequence came from a donor aged 40 or older with multiple myeloma. DNA for the CDR3: TGTGCCAGCAGCCAAAGCAACTATGGCTACACCTTC. Protein product: CASSQSNYGYTF. The variable domain in full, with the rest retrieved from reference TRBV3-1 and TRBJ1-2, is DTAVSQTPKYLVTQMGNDKSIKCEQNLGHDTMYWYKQDSKKFLKIMFSYNNKELIINETVPNRFSPKSPDKAHLNLHINSLELGDSAVYFCASSQSNYGYTFGSGTRLTVV.